This note documents a single T cell receptor beta chain sequence. This sample stems from a study of CD8 T cells in Susac syndrome. CD8+ and CD4+ blood T cells underwent TCR beta sequencing. TEMRA cells underwent FACS enrichment and CD8+ and CD4+ T cells underwent negative isolation. RNA totalling about 0.45 to 1 ug underwent reverse transcription with random hexamers. Amplification of TCR beta CDR3 was carried out by immunoSEQ multiplex PCR, which covered 54 Vbeta and 13 Jbeta segments. TCRdb analysed the immunoSEQ multiplex PCR reads with MiXCR anew, one entry per CDR3 protein. The sample has 200,000 to 250,000 distinct CDR3 sequences, 95% seen once. The CDR3 runs 14 residues. V lost 4 bases to trimming and J lost 3 bases, with 10 bases between them.

This clonotype was sampled from a human donor with multiple sclerosis. The sample taken for sequencing was CD4+ T cells from PBMCs. The rearrangement links TRBV12-3 or TRBV12-4 to TRBJ1-5; weak D call: TRBD1 (5 bases). The CDR3 sequence is CASSWGGLNQPQHF. The CDR3 coding sequence is TGTGCCAGCAGTTGGGGGGGACTCAATCAGCCCCAGCATTTT.